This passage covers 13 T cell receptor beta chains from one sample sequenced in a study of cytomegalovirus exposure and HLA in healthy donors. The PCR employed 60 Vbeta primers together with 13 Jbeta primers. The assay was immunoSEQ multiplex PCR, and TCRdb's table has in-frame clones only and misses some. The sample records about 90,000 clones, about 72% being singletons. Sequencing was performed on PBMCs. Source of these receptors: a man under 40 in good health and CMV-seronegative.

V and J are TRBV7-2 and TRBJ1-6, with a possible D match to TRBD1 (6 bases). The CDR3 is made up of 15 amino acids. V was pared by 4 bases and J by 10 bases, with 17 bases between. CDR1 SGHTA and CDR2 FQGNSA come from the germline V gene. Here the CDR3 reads CASSWYGGKDSPLHF. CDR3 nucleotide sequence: TGTGCCAGCAGCTGGTATGGGGGCAAGGACTCACCCCTCCACTTT.

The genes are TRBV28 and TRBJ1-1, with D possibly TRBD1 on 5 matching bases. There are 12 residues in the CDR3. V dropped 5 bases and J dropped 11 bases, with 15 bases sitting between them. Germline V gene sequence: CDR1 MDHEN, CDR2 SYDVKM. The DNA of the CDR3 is TGTGCCAGCAGTCTACGACAGTTTGTTGCTTTCTTT. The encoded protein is CASSLRQFVAFF.

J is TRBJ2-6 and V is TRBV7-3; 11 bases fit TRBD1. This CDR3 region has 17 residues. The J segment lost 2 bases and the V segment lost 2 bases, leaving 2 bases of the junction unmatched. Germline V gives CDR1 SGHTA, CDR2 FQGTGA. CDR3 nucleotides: TGTGCCAGCAGCTTAGAGGGACAGGGGGCTGGGGCCAACGTCCTGACTTTC. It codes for CASSLEGQGAGANVLTF.

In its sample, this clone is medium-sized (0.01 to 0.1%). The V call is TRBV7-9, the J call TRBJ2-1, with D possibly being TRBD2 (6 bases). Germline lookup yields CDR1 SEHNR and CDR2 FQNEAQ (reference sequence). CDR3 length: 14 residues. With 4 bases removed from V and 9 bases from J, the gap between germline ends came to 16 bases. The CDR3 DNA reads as TGTGCCAGCAGCTCACACGGGCGGGACGGTGAGCAGTTCTTC. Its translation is CASSSHGRDGEQFF.

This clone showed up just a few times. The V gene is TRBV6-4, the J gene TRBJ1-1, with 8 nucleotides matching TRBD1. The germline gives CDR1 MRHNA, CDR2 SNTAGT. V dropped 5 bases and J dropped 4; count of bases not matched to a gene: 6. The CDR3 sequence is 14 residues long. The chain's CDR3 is CASSTTGETTEAFF. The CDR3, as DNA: TGTGCCAGCAGTACGACAGGGGAAACCACTGAAGCTTTCTTT.

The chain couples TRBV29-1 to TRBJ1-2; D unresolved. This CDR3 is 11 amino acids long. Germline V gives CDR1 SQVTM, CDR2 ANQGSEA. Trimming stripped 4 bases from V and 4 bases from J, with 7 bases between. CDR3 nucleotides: TGCAGCGTTGCCAGGATCTATGGCTACACCTTC. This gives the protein CSVARIYGYTF.

The CDR3 region is CAWGNTGGPIDTQYF. CDR3 coding DNA: TGTGCCTGGGGAAACACGGGGGGGCCGATAGATACGCAGTATTTT. This chain uses TRBV30 with TRBJ2-3; 8 bases fit TRBD2. V lost 5 bases, J lost 5 bases, and 12 bases stayed unmatched. Germline assignment: CDR1 GTSNPN and CDR2 SVGIG (reference sequence). CDR3 length: 15 residues.

The CDR3 here is CASSPSGTVDEQYF. The CDR3 DNA follows: TGTGCCAGCTCACCAAGTGGGACAGTAGACGAGCAGTACTTC. The chain is built from TRBV18 and TRBJ2-7; 7 bases line up with TRBD1. Germline V CDR1 and CDR2: KGHSH, LQKENI. The CDR3 sequence is 14 residues long. The V segment lost 2 bases and the J segment 5 bases; nucleotides outside the gene matches: 6.

The DNA of the CDR3 is TGTGCCAGCGCTACAGGAGTCTATGGCTACACCTTC. Its translation is CASATGVYGYTF. The V call is TRBV28, the J call TRBJ1-2, with D tentatively TRBD1 (5 bases). This CDR3 has 12 amino acids. V lost 8 bases to trimming and J lost 4 bases, with 11 bases between them. In germline, CDR1 is MDHEN, CDR2 SYDVKM.

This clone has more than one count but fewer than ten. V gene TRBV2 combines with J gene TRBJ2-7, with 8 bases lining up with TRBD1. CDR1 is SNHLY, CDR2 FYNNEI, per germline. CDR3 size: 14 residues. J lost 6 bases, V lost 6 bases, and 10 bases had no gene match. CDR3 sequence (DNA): TGTGCCAGCAGCCAACAGGGGGGAAGAGGCGAGCAGTACTTC. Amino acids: CASSQQGGRGEQYF. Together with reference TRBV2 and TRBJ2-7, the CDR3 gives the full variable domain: EPEVTQTPSHQVTQMGQEVILRCVPISNHLYFYWYRQILGQKVEFLVSFYNNEISEKSEIFDDQFSVERPDGSNFTLKIRSTKLEDSAMYFCASSQQGGRGEQYFGPGTRLTVT.

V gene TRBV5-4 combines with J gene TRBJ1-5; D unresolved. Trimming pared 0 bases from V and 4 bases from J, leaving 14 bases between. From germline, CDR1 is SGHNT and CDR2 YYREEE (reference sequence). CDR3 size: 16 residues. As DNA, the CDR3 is TGTGCCAGCAGCTTGGCTGGGGAGGTCGGGAATCAGCCCCAGCATTTT. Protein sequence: CASSLAGEVGNQPQHF.

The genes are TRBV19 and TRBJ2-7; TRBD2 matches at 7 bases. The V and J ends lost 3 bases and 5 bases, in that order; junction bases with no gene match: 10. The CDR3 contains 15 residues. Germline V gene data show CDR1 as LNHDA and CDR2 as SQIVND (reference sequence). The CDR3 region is CASSITSGAQNEQYF. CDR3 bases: TGTGCCAGTAGTATTACGAGCGGGGCTCAAAACGAGCAGTACTTC.

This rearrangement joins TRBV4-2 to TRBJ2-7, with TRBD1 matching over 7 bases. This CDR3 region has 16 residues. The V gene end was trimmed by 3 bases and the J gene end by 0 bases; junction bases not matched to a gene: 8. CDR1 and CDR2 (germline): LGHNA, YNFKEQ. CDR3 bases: TGTGCCAGCAGCCAGGAAAGGACAGGCAGCTCCTACGAGCAGTACTTC. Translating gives CASSQERTGSSYEQYF.